This passage covers 22 T cell receptor beta chains from one sample sequenced in a study of blood T cells in healthy people across ages. Sample-barcoded 5' priming and a J-beta primer mix drove a second PCR of roughly 7 to 11 cycles. MiXCR, run by TCRdb on the 5' RACE reads, gives a single entry per CDR3 protein. Found here are 550,000 to 700,000 distinct CDR3 sequences, about 26% of them singletons; the top ten hold around 20%. Sequenced: blood. All receptors come from a woman in her 70s in good health.

This clonotype was seen at least ten times. This rearrangement joins TRBV5-1 to TRBJ2-6; 9 bases map to TRBD1. V shed 9 bases and J 2 bases; nucleotides not matched to a gene: 9. CDR1 and CDR2 from the germline V gene are SGHRS and YFSETQ. There are 16 residues in the CDR3. DNA for the CDR3: TGCGCCACCCAGACAGGGGGAAGAACTGGGGCCAACGTCCTGACTTTC. Encoded protein: CATQTGGRTGANVLTF.

In this sample, this clonotype turned up a few times. The V and J genes are TRBV11-2 and TRBJ2-1; maybe TRBD2 (5 bases). This CDR3 is 13 amino acids long. Germline V gives CDR1 SGHAT, CDR2 FQNNGV. Trimming took off 1 base at V and 10 bases at J, with 11 bases between the two ends. The DNA of the CDR3 is TGTGCCAGCAGCTTAGTAGAGGGTGGAGAGCAGTTCTTC. This sequence encodes CASSLVEGGEQFF.

This clonotype was detected only a few times. This chain links TRBV6-2 or TRBV6-3 with TRBJ2-1; 10 positions agree with TRBD1. V gave up 6 bases and J gave up 7 bases; unmatched junction bases: 15. The CDR3 runs 17 residues. The germline V gene has CDR1 MNHEY and CDR2 SVGEGT. The CDR3 sequence is CASSPMLGTGDMNEQFF. The CDR3 DNA sequence: TGTGCCAGCAGCCCCATGCTCGGGACAGGGGATATGAATGAGCAGTTCTTC.

The chain links TRBV21-1 to TRBJ1-4. TRBV21-1 is tagged as a pseudogene. The CDR3 contains 15 residues. CDR3 coding DNA: TGTGCCAGCAGCAAAATTGAAGGCTCTAATGAAAAACTGTTTTTT. Encoded protein: CASSKIEGSNEKLFF.

The chain links TRBV6-2 or TRBV6-3 to TRBJ2-5; D not certain. V was cut by 6 bases and J by 1 base, with 9 bases left in between. This CDR3 contains 13 residues. Germline CDR1 is MNHEY and CDR2 is SVGEGT. The CDR3 DNA reads TGTGCCAGCAGGACGTGGGTCCAAGAGACCCAGTACTTC. This translates into CASRTWVQETQYF.

This clonotype was detected ten times or more. The chain carries TRBV20-1 and TRBJ2-5; TRBD1 matches at 8 bases. V gave up 3 bases and J gave up 5 bases; unmatched junction bases: 2. CDR1 is DFQATT and CDR2 is SNEGSKA in the germline V gene (reference sequence). The CDR3 spans 12 residues. CDR3 residues: CSARDREETQYF. CDR3 coding DNA: TGCAGTGCTAGGGACAGGGAGGAGACCCAGTACTTC.

This clonotype came up many times. This rearrangement joins TRBV10-3 to TRBJ1-4; D might be TRBD1 (6 bases). V lost 6 bases and J 7 bases, leaving 15 bases between the germline ends. CDR1 and CDR2 from the germline V gene are ENHRY and SYGVKD. The CDR3 extends over 14 amino acids. The CDR3 sequence: CAISHREGSEKLFF. DNA for the CDR3: TGTGCCATCAGCCACAGGGAGGGGAGTGAAAAACTGTTTTTT.

This chain links TRBV9 with TRBJ2-7; 8 bases fit TRBD2. In germline, CDR1 is SGDLS, CDR2 YYNGEE. The CDR3 runs to 15 residues. V lost 4 bases and J lost 3; bases outside the gene matches: 9. This chain's CDR3 is CASSPQTGTSYEQYF. In nucleotides, the CDR3 is TGTGCCAGCAGCCCACAGACCGGGACTAGCTACGAGCAGTACTTC.

The chain has TRBV2 and TRBJ2-5; D unresolved. Judging by the DNA end, TRBJ2-7 fits better; the J call may be wrong. Germline V lookup: CDR1 SNHLY, CDR2 FYNNEI. There are 11 residues in the CDR3. The DNA for the CDR3 is TGTGCCAGCAGTGTACTACACGAGCAGTACTTC. Its protein is CASSVLHEQYF.

There are a few counts of this clonotype. The chain employs TRBV27 and TRBJ2-7; 13 bases fit TRBD2. Germline trimming cut 8 bases from V and 7 bases from J; bases unmatched to any gene: 5. The CDR3 is 13 residues long. The germline V gene has CDR1 MNHEY and CDR2 SMNVEV (reference sequence). The CDR3 here is CASGTSGDREQYF. The CDR3 region has the DNA TGTGCCAGCGGGACTAGCGGGGATCGGGAGCAGTACTTC.

The sample holds one count of this clonotype. The rearrangement links TRBV9 to TRBJ2-1; 7 bases match TRBD2. CDR1 and CDR2 from the germline V gene are SGDLS and YYNGEE. After removal of 0 bases from V and 5 bases from J, the junction contained 2 bases not matched to a gene. CDR3 length: 14 amino acids. The CDR3 DNA sequence: TGTGCCAGCAGCGTAGGGCTAGCGGACAATGAGCAGTTCTTC. This encodes CASSVGLADNEQFF.

Of note for this clonotype: The junction differs from germline at one of its ends, possibly a read error. The rearrangement links TRBV7-2 to TRBJ2-3; 10 bases are a match to TRBD2. Germline V gene data show CDR1 as SGHTA and CDR2 as FQGNSA. This CDR3 is built from 17 residues. The CDR3 protein is CACSLASTSGVTDTQYF. In DNA, the CDR3 is TGTGCCTGCAGCTTAGCGTCTACTAGCGGGGTGACAGATACGCAGTATTTT.

The chain couples TRBV7-2 to TRBJ2-5; 7 positions agree with TRBD2. The CDR3 consists of 15 residues. V shed 1 base and J 7 bases; nucleotides not matched to a gene: 9. Germline values: CDR1 SGHTA, CDR2 FQGNSA. CDR3 sequence (DNA): TGTGCCAGCAGCTTAGGGATGAGCGGGATCGGGACCCAGTACTTC. Amino acids: CASSLGMSGIGTQYF.

This clonotype turned up a few times. The V gene is TRBV3-1, the J gene TRBJ2-2; D remains unclear. In germline, CDR1 is LGHDT, CDR2 YNNKEL (reference sequence). Trimming took off 5 bases at V and 4 bases at J, with 5 bases between the two ends. The CDR3 runs to 12 residues. The CDR3 spells CASSYLTGELFF. For the CDR3, the DNA is TGTGCCAGCAGCTATCTCACCGGGGAGCTGTTTTTT.

The table lists this clonotype with a few counts. The CDR3 is CSARDPWTSGGSYNEQFF. The DNA of the CDR3 is TGCAGTGCTAGAGATCCCTGGACTAGCGGGGGGTCCTACAATGAGCAGTTCTTC. V gene TRBV20-1 combines with J gene TRBJ2-1; 14 bases are shared with TRBD2. The CDR3 totals 18 residues. J was trimmed by 1 base and V by 0 bases; bases with no gene match: 5. From germline, CDR1 is DFQATT and CDR2 SNEGSKA (reference sequence).

This clonotype is a singleton in its sample. V usage is TRBV24-1 and J usage is TRBJ2-3, with 8 nucleotides matching TRBD1. The length of the CDR3 is 16 residues. J was trimmed by 1 base and V by 4 bases; bases with no gene match: 6. Germline-derived CDR1 and CDR2 are KGHDR and SFDVKD. CDR3 sequence reads: CATSDTSGGRTDTQYF. Here the CDR3 DNA reads TGTGCCACCAGTGACACCTCAGGGGGCCGCACAGATACGCAGTATTTT.

The chain is built from TRBV20-1 and TRBJ1-6; possible D gene TRBD1, 6 bases. Trimming took off 1 base at V and 8 bases at J, with 18 bases between the two ends. In germline, CDR1 is DFQATT, CDR2 SNEGSKA (reference sequence). The length of the CDR3 is 16 residues. The CDR3 region is CSARGGGPGQYSPLHF. The CDR3 DNA reads TGCAGTGCTAGAGGAGGGGGTCCGGGTCAGTATTCACCCCTCCACTTT.

This sequence joins TRBV6-1 and TRBJ2-6; D ambiguous. Trimming left V 5 bases short and J 0 bases short, with 5 bases between. Germline CDR1 and CDR2: MNHNS and SASEGT. The CDR3 runs to 14 residues. CDR3 protein: CASSPVSGANVLTF. CDR3 nucleotide sequence: TGTGCCAGCAGTCCGGTCTCTGGGGCCAACGTCCTGACTTTC.

This clonotype was counted only a few times. The genes are TRBV5-1 and TRBJ2-3; the D is unclear. Germline CDR1 and CDR2: SGHRS and YFSETQ. Deletions cut 2 bases from V and 2 bases from J, with 12 bases between. This CDR3 comprises 15 residues. The CDR3 sequence is CASSFGSDLTDTQYF. The DNA for the CDR3 is TGCGCCAGCAGCTTTGGTTCAGATCTCACAGATACGCAGTATTTT. The whole variable domain, remainder taken from reference TRBV5-1 and TRBJ2-3, is KAGVTQTPRYLIKTRGQQVTLSCSPISGHRSVSWYQQTPGQGLQFLFEYFSETQRNKGNFPGRFSGRQFSNSRSEMNVSTLELGDSALYLCASSFGSDLTDTQYFGPGTRLTVL.

The rearrangement uses TRBV19 and TRBJ2-7; 7 bases are a match to TRBD1. This CDR3 is 14 amino acids long. Unmatched junction bases numbered 10, after V lost 6 bases and J lost 5 bases. Germline lookup yields CDR1 LNHDA and CDR2 SQIVND (reference sequence). The CDR3 DNA reads TGTGCCAGTAGGGGGGACAGAATGTTGAACGAGCAGTACTTC. It yields the protein CASRGDRMLNEQYF.

This clonotype appeared a few times. This sequence joins TRBV20-1 and TRBJ1-3; no firm D call. V lost 1 base and J lost 0, with 4 bases in between. The germline gives CDR1 DFQATT, CDR2 SNEGSKA (reference sequence). The CDR3 length is 13 residues. This CDR3 is CSARGDSGNTIYF. The DNA for the CDR3 is TGCAGTGCTAGAGGCGACTCTGGAAACACCATATATTTT.

Comments on this clonotype: Compared with germline, one end of the junction differs, possibly owing to a read error. The chain recombines TRBV9 with TRBJ2-1; tentatively, D is TRBD2 (5 bases). The V gene's germline CDR1 is SGDLS and CDR2 YYNGEE. This CDR3 region has 12 residues. CDR3: CAGSGTSGEQFF. The CDR3 coding sequence is TGTGCCGGCAGCGGAACCTCCGGTGAGCAGTTCTTC.